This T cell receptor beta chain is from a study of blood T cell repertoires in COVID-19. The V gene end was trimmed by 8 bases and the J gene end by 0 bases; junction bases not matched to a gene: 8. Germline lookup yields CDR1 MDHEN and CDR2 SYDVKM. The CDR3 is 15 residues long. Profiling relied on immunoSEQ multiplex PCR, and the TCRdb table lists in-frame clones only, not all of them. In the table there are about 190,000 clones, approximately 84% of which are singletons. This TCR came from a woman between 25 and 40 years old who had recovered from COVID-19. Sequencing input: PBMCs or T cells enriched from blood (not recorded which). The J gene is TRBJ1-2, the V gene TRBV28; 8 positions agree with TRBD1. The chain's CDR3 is CASYPGTGANYGYTF. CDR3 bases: TGTGCCAGCTATCCCGGGACAGGAGCTAACTATGGCTACACCTTC.